The 15 T cell receptor beta chains presented below share a single source sample, sequenced in a study of blood T cell repertoires in COVID-19. Repertoires were generated with immunoSEQ multiplex PCR, while TCRdb's copy carries only in-frame clones and drops some. This table has more than 200,000 clones, around 86% appearing once. Sequencing was performed on peripheral blood. The origin of the receptors is a woman aged 55-69 years with COVID-19, enrolled during active disease.

The chain is built from TRBV19 and TRBJ2-3, with TRBD2 matching 13 bases. This CDR3 spans 16 amino acids. The germline V gene encodes CDR1 LNHDA and CDR2 SQIVND (reference sequence). V lost 3 bases, J lost 7 bases, and 7 bases stayed unmatched. The CDR3 nucleotides read TGTGCCAGTAGTATCCTCGGGACTAGCGGGATGAATACGCAGTATTTT. Amino acid sequence: CASSILGTSGMNTQYF.

V and J are TRBV28 and TRBJ2-3; no firm D call. The CDR3 is 11 residues long. Germline V CDR1 and CDR2: MDHEN, SYDVKM. Trimming took off 8 bases at V and 5 bases at J, with 8 bases between the two ends. This CDR3 is CASARLDTQYF. The CDR3 region has the DNA TGTGCCAGCGCGAGGTTAGATACGCAGTATTTT. The full variable domain, completed using reference TRBV28 and TRBJ2-3, is DVKVTQSSRYLVKRTGEKVFLECVQDMDHENMFWYRQDPGLGLRLIYFSYDVKMKEKGDIPEGYSVSREKKERFSLILESASTNQTSMYLCASARLDTQYFGPGTRLTVL.

The V and J genes are TRBV10-3 and TRBJ2-3, with TRBD1 as a possible D gene (6 bases). The germline V gene encodes CDR1 ENHRY and CDR2 SYGVKD. V was cut by 8 bases and J by 2 bases, with 26 bases left in between. The CDR3 loop spans 18 amino acids. CDR3 DNA sequence: TGTGCCATCGCCGGCCAGGGCAAACAGGGTTCGGACACAGATACGCAGTATTTT. It encodes CAIAGQGKQGSDTDTQYF.

The gene calls are TRBV7-2 and TRBJ2-3; D possibly corresponds to TRBD2 (5 bases). The CDR3 is 12 residues long. V was shortened by 5 bases and J by 8 bases, with 11 bases between the two germline ends. Germline loops: CDR1 SGHTA, CDR2 FQGNSA. CDR3 amino acids: CASSPTGSTQYF. CDR3 in DNA: TGTGCCAGCAGCCCTACGGGGAGTACGCAGTATTTT. The variable domain in full, with the rest retrieved from reference TRBV7-2 and TRBJ2-3, is GAGVSQSPSNKVTEKGKDVELRCDPISGHTALYWYRQSLGQGLEFLIYFQGNSAPDKSGLPSDRFSAERTGGSVSTLTIQRTQQEDSAVYLCASSPTGSTQYFGPGTRLTVL.

J is TRBJ2-7 and V is TRBV23-1, with 8 bases that match TRBD1. TRBV23-1 is an open reading frame whose function is uncertain. This CDR3 contains 18 residues. V dropped 3 bases and J dropped 4; count of bases not matched to a gene: 17. The CDR3 DNA reads TGCGCCAGCAGTCATTTTTCTCCCCTTCGGGACAGGAGGTACGAGCAGTACTTC. Translated: CASSHFSPLRDRRYEQYF.

The CDR3 DNA reads as TGTGCCAGCTCCCCTACAGGGGGGGGTACTGAAGCTTTCTTT. Its translation is CASSPTGGGTEAFF. This sequence joins TRBV18 and TRBJ1-1; 8 positions match TRBD1. Germline V gene data show CDR1 as KGHSH and CDR2 as LQKENI. The V and J ends lost 6 bases and 5 bases, in that order; junction bases with no gene match: 8. The CDR3 runs 14 residues.

The V gene is TRBV28, the J gene TRBJ1-4; TRBD1 agrees at 8 bases. CDR1 is MDHEN, CDR2 SYDVKM, per germline. This CDR3 comprises 14 residues. Trimming took 6 bases from V and 6 from J; bases not matched to a gene: 6. The CDR3 protein is CASSLGQADEKLFF. The CDR3 DNA reads TGTGCCAGCAGCTTGGGACAGGCGGATGAAAAACTGTTTTTT.

The rearrangement joins TRBV19 to TRBJ2-7; D is possibly TRBD1 (7 bases). Germline V lookup: CDR1 LNHDA, CDR2 SQIVND (reference sequence). CDR3 size: 11 residues. With 7 bases removed from V and 7 bases from J, the gap between germline ends came to 11 bases. CDR3 residues: CASIPGGEQYF. The CDR3 DNA sequence: TGTGCCAGTATACCAGGGGGGGAGCAGTACTTC.

The V gene is TRBV27, the J gene TRBJ2-7; TRBD1 agrees at 8 bases. Germline values: CDR1 MNHEY, CDR2 SMNVEV (reference sequence). The CDR3 is 12 amino acids. With V trimmed by 5 bases and J by 9 bases, 6 bases remained unmatched. For the CDR3, the DNA is TGTGCCAGCAGTAGCGGACAGGGTTTGCAGTACTTC. Protein sequence: CASSSGQGLQYF.

The chain joins TRBV6-5 to TRBJ1-3; 8 bases are shared with TRBD1. The CDR3 sequence is 14 residues long. V dropped 2 bases and J dropped 9; count of bases not matched to a gene: 6. Germline values: CDR1 MNHEY, CDR2 SVGAGI. The CDR3 protein is CASSYRAQGATIYF. CDR3 nucleotide sequence: TGTGCCAGCAGTTACCGGGCCCAGGGGGCCACCATATATTTT.

The chain is built from TRBV7-2 and TRBJ1-2, with TRBD1 matching 7 bases. CDR1 and CDR2 (germline): SGHTA, FQGNSA. The CDR3 has 15 residues. V gave up 5 bases and J gave up 1 base; unmatched junction bases: 7. In DNA form, the CDR3 reads TGTGCCAGCAGCGTAAGACAGGGTTTTAACTATGGCTACACCTTC. Translating it yields CASSVRQGFNYGYTF.

The V call is TRBV27, the J call TRBJ2-1, with 8 bases identical to TRBD2. Germline values: CDR1 MNHEY, CDR2 SMNVEV (reference sequence). The CDR3 loop spans 15 amino acids. After removal of 5 bases from V and 2 bases from J, the junction contained 5 bases not matched to a gene. The CDR3 sequence is CASSRTSNPYNEQFF. The DNA for the CDR3 is TGTGCCAGCAGTAGGACTAGCAACCCCTACAATGAGCAGTTCTTC.

This clone was observed a single time. This sequence joins TRBV6-5 and TRBJ2-1; 11 bases are shared with TRBD2. The CDR3 has 15 amino acids. The germline gives CDR1 MNHEY, CDR2 SVGAGI. With V trimmed by 10 bases and J by 5 bases, 10 bases remained unmatched. The CDR3 DNA sequence: TGTGCCACTAATAAAGGACTAGCGGGTGACAATGAGCAGTTCTTC. As protein: CATNKGLAGDNEQFF.

The chain has TRBV5-6 and TRBJ2-3; 9 positions agree with TRBD1. With 4 bases clipped from V and 2 bases from J, the junction kept 8 bases outside the gene matches. Germline V gene lookup returns CDR1 SGHDT and CDR2 YYEEEE. This CDR3 contains 16 residues. The CDR3 region is CASSGGGTGNTDTQYF. Here the CDR3 DNA reads TGTGCCAGCAGCGGGGGCGGGACAGGGAACACAGATACGCAGTATTTT.

This rearrangement joins TRBV9 to TRBJ2-7, with TRBD2 identical over 7 bases. The CDR3 has 16 residues. V lost 2 bases to trimming and J lost 1 base; unmatched junction nucleotides: 9. Looked up from germline, CDR1 is SGDLS and CDR2 is YYNGEE. The CDR3 DNA reads as TGTGCCAGCAGCGTGGGCTGGAGCGGGGCATCCTACGAGCAGTACTTC. It codes for CASSVGWSGASYEQYF.